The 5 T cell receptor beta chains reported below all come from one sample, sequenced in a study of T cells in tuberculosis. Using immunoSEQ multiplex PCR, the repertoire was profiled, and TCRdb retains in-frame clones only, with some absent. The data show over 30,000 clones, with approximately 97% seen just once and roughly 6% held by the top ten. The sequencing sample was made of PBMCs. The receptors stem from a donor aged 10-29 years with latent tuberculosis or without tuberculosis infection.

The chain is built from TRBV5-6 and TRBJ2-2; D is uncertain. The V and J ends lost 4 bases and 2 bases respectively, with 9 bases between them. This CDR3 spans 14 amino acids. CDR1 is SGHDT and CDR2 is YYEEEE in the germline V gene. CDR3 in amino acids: CASSPGLNTGELFF. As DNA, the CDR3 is TGTGCCAGCAGCCCGGGTTTAAACACCGGGGAGCTGTTTTTT.

The CDR3 protein is CASSPLPYYGYTF. The CDR3 DNA is TGTGCCAGCAGTCCTCTCCCGTACTATGGCTACACCTTC. V usage is TRBV6-6 and J usage is TRBJ1-2, with D uncertain. Germline V lookup: CDR1 MNHNY, CDR2 SVGAGI (reference sequence). V was shortened by 5 bases and J by 3 bases, with 10 bases between the two germline ends. This CDR3 comprises 13 residues.

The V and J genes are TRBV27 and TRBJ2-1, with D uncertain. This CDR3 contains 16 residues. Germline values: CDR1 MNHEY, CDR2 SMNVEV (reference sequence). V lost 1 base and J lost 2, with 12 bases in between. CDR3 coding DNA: TGTGCCAGCAGTTTATATCCCTCCTCTGCCTACAATGAGCAGTTCTTC. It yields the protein CASSLYPSSAYNEQFF.

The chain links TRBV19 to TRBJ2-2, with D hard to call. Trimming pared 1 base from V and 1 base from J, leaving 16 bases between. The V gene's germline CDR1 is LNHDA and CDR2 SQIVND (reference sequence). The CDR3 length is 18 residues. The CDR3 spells CASSIGVRSRLNTGELFF. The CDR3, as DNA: TGTGCCAGTAGTATAGGAGTACGTAGTCGCCTGAACACCGGGGAGCTGTTTTTT.

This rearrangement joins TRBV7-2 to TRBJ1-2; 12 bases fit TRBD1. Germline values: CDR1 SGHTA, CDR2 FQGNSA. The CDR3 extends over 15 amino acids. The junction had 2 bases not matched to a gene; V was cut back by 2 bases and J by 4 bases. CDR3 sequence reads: CASSLTGQGAYGYTF. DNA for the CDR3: TGTGCCAGCAGCTTAACGGGACAGGGGGCCTATGGCTACACCTTC.